This note documents a single T cell receptor (beta chain) sequence. The data derive from a study of blood T cell repertoires in COVID-19. Whole-study context: The study drew acute and convalescent COVID-19 samples from the United States, Italy and Spain.

The germline V and J ends were trimmed by 5 bases and 2 bases, with 9 bases remaining between them. The germline gives CDR1 SGHNT, CDR2 YENEEA. This CDR3 is built from 13 residues. The method was immunoSEQ multiplex PCR; TCRdb's version includes in-frame clones alone and lacks a portion of them. The sample holds tens of thousands of clones, 88% seen once. The sequenced sample was peripheral blood. The receptor was derived from a woman in her seventies with active COVID-19. This sequence joins TRBV11-3 and TRBJ1-1; D call uncertain. CDR3 sequence (DNA): TGTGCCAGCAGCCCGGGAACTAACACTGAAGCTTTCTTT. Protein product: CASSPGTNTEAFF.